Below, 8 T cell receptor gamma chains from the same sample are listed, as sequenced in a study of intestinal T cells in coeliac disease. TRG repertoires were amplified with LymphoTrack primers from roughly 0.2 ug of biopsy DNA. TCRdb fed the multiplex PCR reads to CATT. The data hold 750 to 1,000 gamma-chain clones, with 46% observed a single time. Genomic DNA came from ten 5-µm formalin-fixed paraffin-embedded scrolls per case. Sample: a duodenal biopsy. The receptor set was obtained from a human donor with celiac disease.

In its sample, this clone was seen a few times. The V gene is TRGV5, the J gene TRGJP2. This CDR3 contains 14 residues. Per germline, CDR1 VINAFY and CDR2 YDVSNSKD. V was clipped by 6 bases and J by 3 bases; unmatched bases: 7. The chain's CDR3 is CATWTARSDWIKTF. DNA for the CDR3: TGTGCCACCTGGACAGCTCGTAGTGATTGGATCAAGACGTTT.

In its sample, this clone ranks as large (0.1 to 1%). It is unclear where the CDR3 begins or ends on the DNA, so no DNA is shown, and the CDR3 is as TCRdb lists it. The J gene is TRGJ1 or TRGJ2, the V gene TRGV11. TRGV11 carries the ORF label, with uncertain function. The CDR3 extends over 13 residues, inclusive of both ends. This chain's CDR3 is CTTVPAGPNKKLF.

The CDR3 DNA follows: TGTGCCACCTGGGACGGGCGGGATTCGAATTATTATAAGAAACTCTTT. Amino acid sequence: CATWDGRDSNYYKKLF. This chain links TRGV2 with TRGJ1 or TRGJ2. CDR1 is EGSNGY, CDR2 YDSYNSKV, per germline. This CDR3 spans 16 amino acids. J gave up 0 bases and V 0 bases, and 8 bases lay outside the gene matches.

This clone was recorded a few times. The V gene is TRGV2, the J gene TRGJP2. CDR1 and CDR2 from the germline V gene are EGSNGY and YDSYNSKV. V trimming: 0 bases; J trimming: 2 bases; junction bases outside the gene matches: 15. The CDR3 spans 19 residues. CDR3 amino acids: CATWDGTGGSESSDWIKTF. CDR3 nucleotides: TGTGCCACCTGGGACGGGACCGGGGGTAGCGAGAGTAGTGATTGGATCAAGACGTTT.

This clone is classed as large. The gene calls are TRGV4 and TRGJP2. This CDR3 has 14 amino acids. Trimming cost V 4 bases and J 4 bases; bases outside gene matches: 6. Germline-derived CDR1 and CDR2 are EGSTGY and YDSYTSSV. Here the CDR3 reads CATWDKTSDWIKTF. CDR3 in DNA: TGTGCCACCTGGGACAAGACTAGTGATTGGATCAAGACGTTT.

Comment on this clone: This DNA's translation and the protein TCRdb lists, from a much larger clone, do not match at residue 11, likely due to a read error; the protein shown is translated from the DNA. The chain links TRGV4 to TRGJ1 or TRGJ2. The CDR3 has 14 residues. Germline assignment: CDR1 EGSTGY and CDR2 YDSYTSSV. For the CDR3, the DNA is TGTGCCACCTGGGACGGGCCCCATTATTATAGGAAACTCTTT. This translates into CATWDGPHYYRKLF.

This rearrangement joins TRGV10 to TRGJ1 or TRGJ2. TRGV10 is flagged as an ORF with uncertain function. CDR3 length equals 15 residues. The V segment lost 11 bases and the J segment 0 bases; nucleotides outside the gene matches: 14. CDR3 DNA sequence: TGTGCTGCGGGGATTCTAGGCACGAATTATTATAAGAAACTCTTT. Its translation: CAAGILGTNYYKKLF.

By share of the sample, this clone is large (0.1 to 1%). This chain uses TRGV8 with TRGJ1 or TRGJ2. CDR1 is VENAVY and CDR2 is YDSYNSRV in the germline V gene. CDR3 length: 13 amino acids. Trimming took 5 bases from V and 5 from J; bases not matched to a gene: 9. The CDR3 loop reads CATWALGNYKKLF. The CDR3 region has the DNA TGTGCCACCTGGGCCCTAGGGAATTATAAGAAACTCTTT.